The clone carrying this T cell receptor (beta chain) was detected a few times. The CDR3 is made up of 12 amino acids. The V gene lost 4 bases and the J gene lost 7 bases, with 11 bases spanning the gap. CDR1 and CDR2 (germline): ENHRY, SYGVKD. A second PCR of 7 to 11 cycles used a sample-barcoded 5' primer and a J-beta primer mix. Tagging of each cDNA molecule was performed by a template-switch adaptor with 12 random nucleotides. TCRdb independently ran MiXCR on the 5' RACE reads; one entry per CDR3 protein. Here the sample spans about 1.8 million distinct CDR3 sequences, approximately 50% being singletons. Samples each had at least 6 micrograms of total RNA extracted. The data originate from a study of blood T cells in healthy people across ages.

The chain combines TRBV10-3 with TRBJ2-7; no clear D. The sequenced sample consisted of blood. The receptor was derived from a woman in her thirties or forties in good health. CDR3 DNA sequence: TGTGCCATCAGTGGGTTGGCCGGAGAGCAGTACTTC. Translation gives CAISGLAGEQYF.